This T cell receptor (beta chain) was observed in a study of blood T cell repertoires in COVID-19. Sequencing used immunoSEQ multiplex PCR; TCRdb keeps in-frame clones, though not all of them. The table has fewer than 50,000 clones, about 82% seen once; the top ten hold about 40%. The sample was peripheral blood. This TCR came from a man older than 75 with active or convalescent COVID-19.

CDR3 protein: CASTTAGNRYEQYF. In DNA, the CDR3 is TGTGCCAGCACCACAGCCGGGAATCGCTACGAGCAGTACTTC. The V call is TRBV27, the J call TRBJ2-7, with D tentatively TRBD2 (5 bases). V lost 7 bases to trimming and J lost 3 bases, with 16 bases between them. CDR1 is MNHEY, CDR2 SMNVEV, per germline (reference sequence). The CDR3 length is 14 residues.